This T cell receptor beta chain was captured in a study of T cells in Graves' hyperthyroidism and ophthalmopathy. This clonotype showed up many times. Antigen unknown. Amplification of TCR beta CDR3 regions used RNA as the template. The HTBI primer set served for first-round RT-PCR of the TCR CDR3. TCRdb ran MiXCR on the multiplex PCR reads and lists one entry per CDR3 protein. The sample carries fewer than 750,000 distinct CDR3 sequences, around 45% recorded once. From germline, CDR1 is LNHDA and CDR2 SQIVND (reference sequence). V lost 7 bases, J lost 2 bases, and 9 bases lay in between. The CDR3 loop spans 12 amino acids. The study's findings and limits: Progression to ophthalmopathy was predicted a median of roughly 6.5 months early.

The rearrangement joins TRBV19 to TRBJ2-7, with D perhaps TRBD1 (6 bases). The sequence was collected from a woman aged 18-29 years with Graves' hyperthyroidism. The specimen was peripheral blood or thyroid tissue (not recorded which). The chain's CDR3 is CASTDRPYEQYF. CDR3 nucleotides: TGTGCCAGTACGGACAGACCCTACGAGCAGTACTTC.